Sequencing of this T cell receptor (beta chain) was carried out in a study of blood T cell repertoires in COVID-19. Study information: Acute and convalescent COVID-19 specimens originated in the United States, Italy and Spain.

Authors' analysis steps: Reference gene primer amplification gave estimated nucleated cell counts. The data were produced by immunoSEQ multiplex PCR, yet TCRdb's version contains in-frame clones alone and is incomplete. The V and J calls and clone size were taken over from that table, and D and trimming were inferred from the DNA. The sample holds roughly 310,000 clones, 88% seen once. With 7 bases clipped from V and 3 bases from J, the junction kept 9 bases outside the gene matches. The CDR3 totals 15 residues. Germline-derived CDR1 and CDR2 are SGDLS and YYNGEE. The source is a woman aged 45-60 years with active or convalescent COVID-19. J is TRBJ2-1 and V is TRBV9, with 8 positions matching TRBD2. The sample was peripheral blood. CDR3 bases: TGTGCCAGCGCACCCCCGGGGGGGAACTACAATGAGCAGTTCTTC. It codes for CASAPPGGNYNEQFF.